These 20 T cell receptor beta chains originate from one sample sequenced in a study of shared clonotypes between healthy human individuals. Sequencing used immunoSEQ multiplex PCR; TCRdb keeps in-frame clones, though not all of them. The sample gives about 2.4 million clones, roughly nine tenths of which show up once; under 0.15% is in the top ten. The sample comprised naive CD4+ T cells sorted from blood. As for subset: CD45RA+ positively selected. The source is a young man in good health.

The CDR3 DNA sequence: TGTGCCAGCAGCCCGACGGCGGGGGACACCGGGGAGCTGTTTTTT. Amino acids: CASSPTAGDTGELFF. V and J are TRBV7-2 and TRBJ2-2, with 7 bases aligning to TRBD2. Looked up from germline, CDR1 is SGHTA and CDR2 is FQGNSA. The V and J ends lost 5 bases and 3 bases, in that order; junction bases with no gene match: 6. The CDR3 runs to 15 residues.

On this clone itself: An end of the junction differs from the germline gene, which may be a read error. V is TRBV7-7 and J is TRBJ2-5; tentatively, D is TRBD2 (5 bases). Looked up from germline, CDR1 is SSHAT and CDR2 is FNYEAQ (reference sequence). The CDR3 loop spans 16 amino acids. The CDR3 sequence is CASSEWTGGYQETQYF. CDR3 coding DNA: TGTGCTAGCAGCGAGTGGACTGGCGGGTACCAAGAGACCCAGTACTTC.

The CDR3 DNA reads as TGTGCCAGCAGCTTCGGGTTGTCTAGCGCCGAGCAGTACTTC. Translation gives CASSFGLSSAEQYF. The genes are TRBV11-2 and TRBJ2-7; D may be TRBD2 (6 bases). The length of the CDR3 is 14 residues. The germline V gene encodes CDR1 SGHAT and CDR2 FQNNGV. Trimming pared 3 bases from V and 6 bases from J, leaving 15 bases between.

This clone showed up just once. The V gene is TRBV30, the J gene TRBJ2-1; D tentatively reads TRBD1 or TRBD2 (5 bases each). This CDR3 spans 15 amino acids. V lost 1 base and J 6 bases, leaving 16 bases between the germline ends. Germline V lookup: CDR1 GTSNPN, CDR2 SVGIG (reference sequence). This chain's CDR3 is CAWSDVPLGTNEQFF. CDR3 nucleotides: TGTGCCTGGAGTGACGTCCCATTAGGGACCAATGAGCAGTTCTTC.

The chain employs TRBV4-2 and TRBJ2-3, with TRBD1 identical over 7 bases. V shed 1 base, J shed 2 bases, and the junction held 9 bases outside the gene matches. Germline CDR1 and CDR2: LGHNA and YNFKEQ. This CDR3 contains 17 residues. The DNA of the CDR3 is TGTGCCAGCAGCCAAGCCGACAGGGATTTCCTCACAGATACGCAGTATTTT. Residues: CASSQADRDFLTDTQYF.

This clone was counted once. The CDR3 nucleotides read TGTGCCAGCAGTTCGGGACTAGCGTTTAGCACAGATACGCAGTATTTT. Its protein product is CASSSGLAFSTDTQYF. The chain uses TRBV11-2 and TRBJ2-3; 10 bases agree with TRBD2. This CDR3 has 16 amino acids. Germline lookup yields CDR1 SGHAT and CDR2 FQNNGV. The V and J ends lost 6 bases and 0 bases, in that order; junction bases with no gene match: 6.

With regard to this clone: The same CDR3 can be traced to other DNA sequences in this sample. The V gene is TRBV10-3, the J gene TRBJ2-2; 8 bases map to TRBD1. This CDR3 is built from 15 residues. J was trimmed by 5 bases and V by 4 bases; bases with no gene match: 6. CDR1 is ENHRY and CDR2 is SYGVKD in the germline V gene. CDR3 loop: CAISGAGGNTGELFF. The CDR3, as DNA: TGTGCCATCAGTGGGGCAGGGGGCAATACCGGGGAGCTGTTTTTT.

The rearrangement uses TRBV28 and TRBJ2-5, with TRBD2 identical over 12 bases. From germline, CDR1 is MDHEN and CDR2 SYDVKM. V lost 3 bases, J lost 0 bases, and 8 bases stayed unmatched. CDR3 length: 18 residues. CDR3 in amino acids: CASSFGLAGRRYQETQYF. CDR3 DNA: TGTGCCAGCAGTTTCGGACTAGCGGGGCGAAGGTACCAAGAGACCCAGTACTTC.

The V call is TRBV5-1, the J call TRBJ2-7; D uncertain. CDR1 SGHRS and CDR2 YFSETQ come from the germline V gene. V was pared by 4 bases and J by 1 base, with 12 bases between. CDR3 length equals 14 residues. The DNA for the CDR3 is TGCGCCAGCAGCGCGCCCAGCTCATCCTACGAGCAGTACTTC. It yields the protein CASSAPSSSYEQYF.

J is TRBJ2-6 and V is TRBV2; D is unclear. The ends were cut back, 4 bases at V and 0 bases at J, with 13 bases in the middle. From germline, CDR1 is SNHLY and CDR2 FYNNEI. CDR3 length: 17 amino acids. The CDR3 protein is CASSARQIFSGANVLTF. Written as DNA, the CDR3 is TGTGCCAGCAGTGCAAGGCAGATCTTCTCTGGGGCCAACGTCCTGACTTTC.

The CDR3 DNA reads TGTGCCAGCAGTGAGCACCTAAGCTCTGGAAACACCATATATTTT. It is translated as CASSEHLSSGNTIYF. This chain joins TRBV28 and TRBJ1-3; D unresolved. The CDR3 sequence is 15 residues long. The germline V and J ends were trimmed by 5 bases and 0 bases, with 11 bases remaining between them. In germline, CDR1 is MDHEN, CDR2 SYDVKM.

V and J are TRBV6-5 and TRBJ2-7, with D uncertain. V lost 2 bases and J lost 0, with 11 bases in between. Germline V CDR1 and CDR2: MNHEY, SVGAGI. This CDR3 has 15 residues. The CDR3 coding sequence is TGTGCCAGCAGTTACGTATCGGTAAGCTCCTACGAGCAGTACTTC. Its translation: CASSYVSVSSYEQYF.

This rearrangement joins TRBV10-1 to TRBJ2-3, with 7 nucleotides matching TRBD1. J gave up 0 bases and V 2 bases, and 5 bases lay outside the gene matches. The CDR3 is 16 residues long. Looked up from germline, CDR1 is WNHNN and CDR2 is SYGVQD (reference sequence). CDR3 sequence (DNA): TGCGCCAGCAGTGAGATTGGACAGGCTAGCACAGATACGCAGTATTTT. Residues: CASSEIGQASTDTQYF.

About this clone itself: Other nucleotide sequences from this sample produce the same CDR3. The V and J genes are TRBV7-9 and TRBJ1-1, with 8 bases fitting TRBD1. V dropped 5 bases and J dropped 1; count of bases not matched to a gene: 6. CDR3 length equals 15 residues. Per germline, CDR1 SEHNR and CDR2 FQNEAQ (reference sequence). The CDR3 region is CASSPRQGSNTEAFF. The CDR3 coding sequence is TGTGCCAGCAGCCCAAGACAGGGGTCGAACACTGAAGCTTTCTTT. The full variable domain, rest sourced from reference TRBV7-9 and TRBJ1-1, is DTGVSQNPRHKITKRGQNVTFRCDPISEHNRLYWYRQTLGQGPEFLTYFQNEAQLEKSRLLSDRFSAERPKGSFSTLEIQRTEQGDSAMYLCASSPRQGSNTEAFFGQGTRLTVV.

This clone has only one observation. This chain links TRBV30 with TRBJ2-5, with TRBD2 matching over 8 bases. This CDR3 is 13 amino acids long. V lost 2 bases, J lost 4 bases, and 3 bases stayed unmatched. Looked up from germline, CDR1 is GTSNPN and CDR2 is SVGIG (reference sequence). The CDR3, as DNA: TGTGCCTGGAGTTTGCGGGAGGTAGAGACCCAGTACTTC. Amino acids: CAWSLREVETQYF.

The chain couples TRBV10-1 to TRBJ1-4, with 12 positions matching TRBD1. Germline CDR1 is WNHNN and CDR2 is SYGVQD (reference sequence). The CDR3 length is 16 residues. Unmatched junction bases numbered 5, after V lost 4 bases and J lost 5 bases. DNA for the CDR3: TGCGCCAGCAGTGCCGGGACAGGGGGCCCGAATGAAAAACTGTTTTTT. This codes for CASSAGTGGPNEKLFF.

This clone was detected only once. The chain recombines TRBV6-1 with TRBJ2-3, with 8 nucleotides matching TRBD1. V lost 8 bases to trimming and J lost 10 bases; unmatched junction nucleotides: 2. The CDR3 length is 10 residues. Germline V gene data show CDR1 as MNHNS and CDR2 as SASEGT. CDR3: CASADRAQYF. The DNA for the CDR3 is TGTGCCAGCGCGGACAGGGCGCAGTATTTT.

The J gene is TRBJ2-1, the V gene TRBV6-5; D is unresolved. Trimming removed 2 bases at V and 0 bases at J, with 8 bases between. There are 15 residues in the CDR3. Germline V CDR1 and CDR2: MNHEY, SVGAGI. Here the CDR3 reads CASSYVGGSYNEQFF. CDR3 sequence (DNA): TGTGCCAGCAGTTACGTTGGTGGCTCCTACAATGAGCAGTTCTTC.

This clone has a handful of counts. The chain is built from TRBV5-1 and TRBJ1-4, with TRBD1 as a possible D gene (6 bases). The V gene lost 4 bases and the J gene lost 5 bases, with 18 bases spanning the gap. CDR1 SGHRS and CDR2 YFSETQ come from the germline V gene. CDR3 length: 16 amino acids. The CDR3 sequence: CASSNVGAGGNEKLFF. The CDR3 DNA sequence: TGCGCCAGCAGCAATGTGGGGGCCGGCGGGAATGAAAAACTGTTTTTT.

The genes are TRBV30 and TRBJ2-2, with D perhaps given as TRBD1 or TRBD2 (5 bases each). In germline, CDR1 is GTSNPN, CDR2 SVGIG (reference sequence). The CDR3 extends over 15 amino acids. The V end was cut by 3 bases, the J end by 6 bases, with 17 bases between. Written as DNA, the CDR3 is TGTGCCTGGAGAGGGCCCGGGACGACGGCCGGGGAGCTGTTTTTT. The encoded protein is CAWRGPGTTAGELFF.